Following are 19 T cell receptor beta chains from one sample sequenced in a study of blood T cell repertoires in COVID-19. Some clones are missing from TCRdb's copy, which holds only in-frame ones; the method was immunoSEQ multiplex PCR. Here the sample spans about 200,000 clones, 83% being singletons. Material: peripheral blood. The receptors here all came from a middle-aged woman with active or convalescent COVID-19.

This clone showed up just once. The chain joins TRBV20-1 to TRBJ1-2, with TRBD1 matching 7 bases. Germline CDR1 reads DFQATT; CDR2 reads SNEGSKA (reference sequence). The CDR3 loop spans 11 amino acids. J gave up 12 bases and V 6 bases, and 10 bases lay outside the gene matches. CDR3 in DNA: TGCAGTGCCGTTATGACAGGGTATAACACCTTC. Protein: CSAVMTGYNTF.

CDR3 region: CASRTIRGVDTGELFF. The CDR3 bases are TGTGCCAGCAGGACCATCAGGGGTGTGGACACCGGGGAGCTGTTTTTT. The chain couples TRBV7-6 to TRBJ2-2; D may be TRBD1 (6 bases). Trimming removed 6 bases from V and 3 bases from J, with 17 bases in between. The CDR3 covers 16 residues. CDR1 is SGHVS, CDR2 FNYEAQ, per germline.

A note on this clone: Other DNA sequences in the sample encode the same CDR3. The chain employs TRBV29-1 and TRBJ1-2; D not certain. Trimming cost V 6 bases and J 1 base, with 12 bases left between them. The CDR3 spans 13 residues. Per germline, CDR1 SQVTM and CDR2 ANQGSEA. The CDR3 spells CSVPRGSNYGYTF. The CDR3 DNA is TGCAGCGTCCCACGGGGAAGTAACTATGGCTACACCTTC.

This chain connects TRBV7-3 to TRBJ1-1; D not resolved. The CDR3 totals 13 residues. Germline CDR1 reads SGHTA; CDR2 reads FQGTGA. Deletions cut 8 bases from V and 3 bases from J, with 13 bases between. The CDR3 DNA follows: TGTGCCAGCTCCCCCACACCCGACACTGAAGCTTTCTTT. Encoded protein: CASSPTPDTEAFF. Full variable domain (outside the CDR3, taken from reference TRBV7-3 and TRBJ1-1): GAGVSQTPSNKVTEKGKYVELRCDPISGHTALYWYRQSLGQGPEFLIYFQGTGAADDSGLPNDRFFAVRPEGSVSTLKIQRTERGDSAVYLCASSPTPDTEAFFGQGTRLTVV.

The chain has TRBV10-3 and TRBJ1-1; TRBD1 aligns across 9 bases. Germline CDR1 reads ENHRY; CDR2 reads SYGVKD. This CDR3 has 14 amino acids. Trimming took 8 bases from V and 4 from J; bases not matched to a gene: 8. The CDR3 nucleotides read TGTGCCATCCGGGGGGGACAGGGAGCCACTGAAGCTTTCTTT. This sequence encodes CAIRGGQGATEAFF.

The V gene is TRBV19, the J gene TRBJ2-2, with 11 positions matching TRBD2. V lost 8 bases, J lost 7 bases, and 21 bases stayed unmatched. CDR1 is LNHDA, CDR2 SQIVND, per germline (reference sequence). The length of the CDR3 is 19 residues. The DNA for the CDR3 is TGTGCCAGTGGGACCGCCCGCCCGAGGATAGCGGGGGGGAACGGGGAGCTGTTTTTT. Encoded protein: CASGTARPRIAGGNGELFF.

The rearrangement joins TRBV18 to TRBJ1-2, with 8 nucleotides matching TRBD1. CDR1 and CDR2 from the germline V gene are KGHSH and LQKENI. Losses at the gene ends were 3 bases for V and 8 bases for J; bases not matched to a gene: 5. The CDR3 loop spans 13 amino acids. The CDR3 loop is CASSPKDRVGYTF. The CDR3 DNA sequence: TGTGCCAGCTCACCTAAGGACAGGGTGGGCTACACCTTC. Variable domain in full (rest from reference TRBV18 and TRBJ1-2): NAGVMQNPRHLVRRRGQEARLRCSPMKGHSHVYWYRQLPEEGLKFMVYLQKENIIDESGMPKERFSAEFPKEGPSILRIQQVVRGDSAAYFCASSPKDRVGYTFGSGTRLTVV.

The chain has TRBV28 and TRBJ1-1; perhaps TRBD1 as D (6 bases). CDR3 length: 14 residues. Germline V gene sequence: CDR1 MDHEN, CDR2 SYDVKM. V lost 5 bases, J lost 4 bases, and 14 bases lay in between. DNA for the CDR3: TGTGCCAGCAGTCAACGAGGGGGGGGCACTGAAGCTTTCTTT. It specifies CASSQRGGGTEAFF.

This clone was picked up one time. The genes are TRBV14 and TRBJ1-5; the match to TRBD1 covers 10 bases. V shed 0 bases and J 1 base; nucleotides not matched to a gene: 12. The CDR3 covers 20 residues. In germline, CDR1 is SGHDN, CDR2 FVKESK. In nucleotides, the CDR3 is TGTGCCAGCAGCCAAGATCGAACGGGACAGGGGACTTGGAGCAATCAGCCCCAGCATTTT. Translation gives CASSQDRTGQGTWSNQPQHF.

The J gene is TRBJ2-7, the V gene TRBV3-1 (or the pseudogene TRBV3-2), with 9 bases lining up with TRBD2. J was trimmed by 4 bases and V by 1 base; bases with no gene match: 5. Per the germline V gene, CDR1 is LGHDT and CDR2 is YNNKEL (reference sequence). CDR3 length: 15 amino acids. The CDR3 nucleotides read TGTGCCAGCAGCCAAGTAGCGGGAGACGGTTACGAGCAGTACTTC. It encodes CASSQVAGDGYEQYF.

The CDR3 protein is CASSPTGDRYNEQFF. The CDR3, as DNA: TGTGCCAGCTCACCAACCGGAGATCGCTACAATGAGCAGTTCTTC. V is TRBV18 and J is TRBJ2-1; D gene unclear. Trimming took off 2 bases at V and 3 bases at J, with 11 bases between the two ends. This CDR3 is 15 amino acids long. CDR1 and CDR2 from the germline V gene are KGHSH and LQKENI. Full variable domain (missing parts from reference TRBV18 and TRBJ2-1): NAGVMQNPRHLVRRRGQEARLRCSPMKGHSHVYWYRQLPEEGLKFMVYLQKENIIDESGMPKERFSAEFPKEGPSILRIQQVVRGDSAAYFCASSPTGDRYNEQFFGPGTRLTVL.

The chain links TRBV5-4 to TRBJ2-7; TRBD1 aligns across 8 bases. CDR3 length equals 12 residues. V was clipped by 4 bases and J by 6 bases; unmatched bases: 3. Looked up from germline, CDR1 is SGHNT and CDR2 is YYREEE (reference sequence). The CDR3 region is CASSRGQGEQYF. The CDR3 DNA reads TGTGCCAGCAGCCGCGGACAGGGCGAGCAGTACTTC.

This clone was found once. Within the sample, other DNA sequences also encode this same CDR3. The genes are TRBV11-2 and TRBJ2-5; a possible D gene is TRBD2 (5 bases). This CDR3 has 14 amino acids. CDR1 and CDR2 (germline): SGHAT, FQNNGV. Trimming took off 5 bases at V and 3 bases at J, with 13 bases between the two ends. CDR3 bases: TGTGCCAGCAGCCCCCCCGGGGTAGAAGAGACCCAGTACTTC. Encoded protein: CASSPPGVEETQYF.

This clone was detected a few times. The chain has TRBV2 and TRBJ1-6; 7 nucleotides align to TRBD1. The J segment lost 5 bases and the V segment lost 6 bases, leaving 1 base of the junction unmatched. Germline V gene lookup returns CDR1 SNHLY and CDR2 FYNNEI. The CDR3 has 13 residues. The CDR3, as DNA: TGTGCCAGCAGGACAGGGAATAATTCACCCCTCCACTTT. It codes for CASRTGNNSPLHF.

In its sample, this clone was seen a few times. V is TRBV27 and J is TRBJ2-3; D perhaps matches TRBD2 (6 bases). Germline assignment: CDR1 MNHEY and CDR2 SMNVEV (reference sequence). The CDR3 runs to 16 residues. Trimming removed 6 bases from V and 3 bases from J, with 19 bases in between. The CDR3 sequence: CASRPLGGKGTDTQYF. CDR3 DNA: TGTGCCAGCAGGCCACTTGGGGGGAAGGGAACAGATACGCAGTATTTT.

The chain combines TRBV7-3 with TRBJ1-1, with no clear D. Germline CDR1 SGHTA, CDR2 FQGTGA. The CDR3 loop spans 13 amino acids. V was clipped by 3 bases and J by 1 base, with 6 bases between them. The CDR3 reads CASSFFQNTEAFF. CDR3 coding DNA: TGTGCCAGCAGCTTTTTCCAGAACACTGAAGCTTTCTTT. Using reference TRBV7-3 and TRBJ1-1 for the parts outside the CDR3, the full variable domain is GAGVSQTPSNKVTEKGKYVELRCDPISGHTALYWYRQSLGQGPEFLIYFQGTGAADDSGLPNDRFFAVRPEGSVSTLKIQRTERGDSAVYLCASSFFQNTEAFFGQGTRLTVV.

The rearrangement links TRBV7-3 to TRBJ2-3; D perhaps matches TRBD2 (5 bases). CDR3 size: 14 residues. V lost 3 bases to trimming and J lost 2 bases, with 9 bases between them. Germline values: CDR1 SGHTA, CDR2 FQGTGA. The CDR3 region has the DNA TGTGCCAGCAGCTTCGGACTTTTCACAGATACGCAGTATTTT. Translated: CASSFGLFTDTQYF.

Concerning this clone itself: Other DNA sequences of this sample code for an identical CDR3. The chain has TRBV9 and TRBJ2-7, with TRBD1 as a possible D gene (5 bases). Per germline, CDR1 SGDLS and CDR2 YYNGEE. The ends were cut back, 0 bases at V and 2 bases at J, with 12 bases in the middle. CDR3 length: 15 residues. The CDR3 spells CASSVATGGTYEQYF. For the CDR3, the DNA is TGTGCCAGCAGCGTAGCTACAGGCGGCACCTACGAGCAGTACTTC.

This clone was seen only a few times. The rearrangement uses TRBV12-3 or TRBV12-4 and TRBJ2-3, with unresolved D. Trimming removed 5 bases from V and 2 bases from J, with 5 bases in between. The CDR3 runs 12 residues. CDR3 in DNA: TGTGCCAGCAGTCCACACACAGATACGCAGTATTTT. The encoded protein is CASSPHTDTQYF.